One sample yielded the 9 T cell receptor beta chains listed below, sequenced in a study of blood T cell repertoires in COVID-19. Sequencing was performed with immunoSEQ multiplex PCR; in TCRdb, only in-frame clones are kept and a portion is missing. The table records some 14,000 clones, more than 75% of them present only once. The sample taken for sequencing was peripheral blood. These receptors all come from a human donor in a cohort sampled during active COVID-19.

Here the CDR3 reads CASSPGGGSEQYF. The CDR3 nucleotides are TGTGCCAGCAGCCCCGGGGGAGGGAGCGAGCAGTACTTC. The rearrangement joins TRBV5-4 to TRBJ2-7; TRBD2 aligns across 7 bases. CDR3 length equals 13 residues. Germline V CDR1 and CDR2: SGHNT, YYREEE (reference sequence). Trimming cost V 4 bases and J 6 bases; bases outside gene matches: 7.

The chain has TRBV28 and TRBJ1-1; D ambiguous. This CDR3 contains 12 residues. V lost 4 bases and J 6 bases, leaving 9 bases between the germline ends. Germline assignment: CDR1 MDHEN and CDR2 SYDVKM. Written as DNA, the CDR3 is TGTGCCAGCAGTTCCCCACGGGCTGAAGCTTTCTTT. This translates into CASSSPRAEAFF.

The gene calls are TRBV6-5 and TRBJ2-1; D remains ambiguous. The germline V gene encodes CDR1 MNHEY and CDR2 SVGAGI. CDR3 length: 13 residues. V was pared by 2 bases and J by 3 bases, with 5 bases between. CDR3 residues: CASSYNNYNEQFF. CDR3 sequence (DNA): TGTGCCAGCAGTTACAACAACTACAATGAGCAGTTCTTC.

This clone has only one observation. The rearrangement uses TRBV5-1 and TRBJ2-1, with 13 positions matching TRBD2. The V segment lost 4 bases and the J segment 5 bases; nucleotides outside the gene matches: 3. Germline values: CDR1 SGHRS, CDR2 YFSETQ. CDR3 length: 15 residues. The DNA of the CDR3 is TGCGCCAGCAGCATACTAGCGGGAGGGAACAATGAGCAGTTCTTC. It encodes CASSILAGGNNEQFF.

V is TRBV27 and J is TRBJ1-6, with 8 positions matching TRBD1. This CDR3 contains 14 residues. CDR1 and CDR2 (germline): MNHEY, SMNVEV (reference sequence). V was pared by 5 bases and J by 7 bases, with 4 bases of the junction left unmatched. In DNA, the CDR3 is TGTGCCAGCAGTCGACAGGGGTACAATTCACCCCTCCACTTT. Protein: CASSRQGYNSPLHF.

The genes are TRBV29-1 and TRBJ1-2, with D possibly being TRBD1 (5 bases). The CDR3 runs 13 residues. Germline V gene lookup returns CDR1 SQVTM and CDR2 ANQGSEA. Trimming cost V 4 bases and J 5 bases, with 14 bases left between them. The CDR3 here is CSVATGGGYGYTF. DNA of the CDR3: TGCAGCGTTGCCACCGGGGGGGGGTATGGCTACACCTTC.

The genes are TRBV19 and TRBJ2-7; TRBD1 matches at 8 bases. Losses at the gene ends were 5 bases for V and 4 bases for J; bases not matched to a gene: 13. CDR1 and CDR2 (germline): LNHDA, SQIVND (reference sequence). The CDR3 is made up of 16 amino acids. The CDR3 reads CASSARRRTGQYEQYF. CDR3 DNA sequence: TGTGCCAGTAGTGCCCGCAGGCGGACAGGGCAATACGAGCAGTACTTC.

This rearrangement joins TRBV6-5 to TRBJ1-2; TRBD1 matches at 7 bases. With V trimmed by 6 bases and J by 4 bases, 8 bases remained unmatched. Looked up from germline, CDR1 is MNHEY and CDR2 is SVGAGI. CDR3 length: 14 amino acids. The chain's CDR3 is CASRLGTDPYGYTF. The CDR3 bases are TGTGCCAGCAGACTCGGGACAGACCCCTATGGCTACACCTTC.

This chain uses TRBV24-1 with TRBJ2-1, with a tentative D call TRBD2 (6 bases). Trimming removed 2 bases at V and 8 bases at J, with 21 bases between. The CDR3 is 17 amino acids. The germline V gene has CDR1 KGHDR and CDR2 SFDVKD. CDR3 in DNA: TGTGCCACCAGTGATTCCAAAATCGGGCGGGGATATGATGAGCAGTTCTTC. Protein product: CATSDSKIGRGYDEQFF.